These 15 T cell receptor beta chains share one sample of origin, sequenced in a study of cytomegalovirus exposure and HLA in healthy donors. Researchers ran the PCR with 60 Vbeta and 13 Jbeta primers. Sequencing was performed with immunoSEQ multiplex PCR; in TCRdb, only in-frame clones are kept and a portion is missing. The profile shows under 200,000 clones, 81% of them singletons. The sequenced sample was PBMCs. The receptors were gathered from a woman aged 45-60 years in good health and CMV-seronegative.

This chain uses TRBV30 with TRBJ2-5; D is possibly TRBD1 (6 bases). V dropped 4 bases and J dropped 11 bases, with 14 bases sitting between them. The germline CDR1 and CDR2 sequences are GTSNPN and SVGIG (reference sequence). CDR3 length: 11 amino acids. CDR3 nucleotides: TGTGCCTGGACCATGGGAACAGGGCAGTACTTC. It is translated as CAWTMGTGQYF.

The chain employs TRBV6-1 and TRBJ1-4, with 10 bases fitting TRBD1. Trimming removed 7 bases from V and 8 bases from J; junction bases left unmatched: 7. Germline V gene data show CDR1 as MNHNS and CDR2 as SASEGT. This CDR3 region has 14 residues. In nucleotides, the CDR3 is TGTGCCAGCATCATCGACAGGGGGCGAGAAAAACTGTTTTTT. Amino acid sequence: CASIIDRGREKLFF.

The chain uses TRBV5-4 and TRBJ2-2; a possible D gene is TRBD1 (5 bases). Deletions cut 0 bases from V and 0 bases from J, with 9 bases between. Per the germline V gene, CDR1 is SGHNT and CDR2 is YYREEE (reference sequence). The CDR3 runs 16 residues. Here the CDR3 reads CASSLGGVTNTGELFF. CDR3 DNA sequence: TGTGCCAGCAGCTTGGGGGGCGTTACGAACACCGGGGAGCTGTTTTTT.

This clone was found a few times. The gene calls are TRBV6-4 and TRBJ2-5; possibly TRBD2 for D (6 bases). The CDR3 consists of 15 residues. CDR1 and CDR2 (germline): MRHNA, SNTAGT. Trimming took off 5 bases at V and 0 bases at J, with 13 bases between the two ends. The CDR3, as DNA: TGTGCCAGCAGTCCCGCCCGGACTAACCAAGAGACCCAGTACTTC. This sequence encodes CASSPARTNQETQYF.

V and J are TRBV7-2 and TRBJ2-2; TRBD2 is a possible D gene (7 bases). V was trimmed by 0 bases and J by 2 bases, leaving 10 bases between them. The germline V gene encodes CDR1 SGHTA and CDR2 FQGNSA. There are 16 residues in the CDR3. The CDR3, as DNA: TGTGCCAGCAGCTTAGCGGGGGGGGCTAACACCGGGGAGCTGTTTTTT. Translation: CASSLAGGANTGELFF.

V usage is TRBV6-6 and J usage is TRBJ1-5; D possibly corresponds to TRBD1 (5 bases). Germline CDR1 MNHNY, CDR2 SVGAGI (reference sequence). V lost 6 bases to trimming and J lost 6 bases, with 9 bases between them. This CDR3 is 12 amino acids long. The CDR3 region is CASRIGVQPQHF. Here the CDR3 DNA reads TGTGCCAGCAGGATAGGGGTTCAGCCCCAGCATTTT.

This chain links TRBV6-6 with TRBJ2-7; maybe TRBD2 (6 bases). V was clipped by 6 bases and J by 1 base, with 16 bases between them. Germline V lookup: CDR1 MNHNY, CDR2 SVGAGI (reference sequence). The CDR3 has 15 amino acids. This CDR3 reads CASSLDLGGSYEQYF. In nucleotides, the CDR3 is TGTGCCAGCAGCCTCGATTTGGGAGGTTCCTACGAGCAGTACTTC.

The chain carries TRBV4-2 and TRBJ1-2, with D possibly matching TRBD1 (6 bases). The germline V gene encodes CDR1 LGHNA and CDR2 YNFKEQ. CDR3 length: 16 amino acids. With 1 base removed from V and 8 bases from J, the gap between germline ends came to 20 bases. Written as DNA, the CDR3 is TGTGCCAGCAGCCAAGCGAGTGGGGGCTCACAGGGAGGCTACACCTTC. This translates into CASSQASGGSQGGYTF.

CDR3 amino acids: CASSLGASNEQFF. The CDR3 DNA reads as TGTGCCAGCAGCTTAGGGGCCTCCAATGAGCAGTTCTTC. The chain links TRBV11-2 to TRBJ2-1; D remains ambiguous. CDR1 is SGHAT and CDR2 is FQNNGV in the germline V gene. There are 13 residues in the CDR3. V was trimmed by 1 base and J by 6 bases, leaving 7 bases between them.

This rearrangement joins TRBV27 to TRBJ1-1; perhaps TRBD1 as D (6 bases). This CDR3 is built from 14 residues. Trimming pared 5 bases from V and 0 bases from J, leaving 10 bases between. Per the germline V gene, CDR1 is MNHEY and CDR2 is SMNVEV (reference sequence). CDR3: CASSGQTVNTEAFF. The DNA of the CDR3 is TGTGCCAGCAGTGGACAGACAGTGAACACTGAAGCTTTCTTT.

This clone was recorded a few times. V is TRBV11-2 and J is TRBJ1-5, with D unresolved. Germline V lookup: CDR1 SGHAT, CDR2 FQNNGV. The V end was cut by 3 bases, the J end by 1 base, with 4 bases between. This CDR3 is built from 13 residues. CDR3 loop: CASSLQSNQPQHF. In nucleotides, the CDR3 is TGTGCCAGCAGCTTGCAGAGCAATCAGCCCCAGCATTTT.

The J gene is TRBJ2-5, the V gene TRBV30; 7 nucleotides line up with TRBD1. V lost 2 bases, J lost 4 bases, and 4 bases stayed unmatched. The CDR3 contains 13 residues. Germline V lookup: CDR1 GTSNPN, CDR2 SVGIG (reference sequence). CDR3 in amino acids: CAWSIGGAETQYF. The CDR3 nucleotides read TGTGCCTGGAGTATAGGGGGCGCAGAGACCCAGTACTTC.

This chain joins TRBV11-3 and TRBJ1-6, with 7 bases identical to TRBD1. CDR3 length: 18 residues. The germline gives CDR1 SGHNT, CDR2 YENEEA. Trimming removed 6 bases from V and 1 base from J; junction bases left unmatched: 12. The CDR3 is CASRPQGRPVSYNSPLHF. The CDR3 DNA follows: TGTGCCAGCAGGCCACAGGGGAGGCCAGTATCCTATAATTCACCCCTCCACTTT.

V gene TRBV25-1 combines with J gene TRBJ1-1; TRBD1 aligns across 9 bases. Trimming took 6 bases from V and 6 from J; bases not matched to a gene: 5. This CDR3 comprises 13 residues. CDR1 is MGHDK and CDR2 is SYGVNS in the germline V gene. CDR3 sequence reads: CASRQGALAEAFF. In DNA form, the CDR3 reads TGTGCCAGCAGACAGGGGGCGCTTGCTGAAGCTTTCTTT. The variable domain in full, completed from reference TRBV25-1 and TRBJ1-1, reads EADIYQTPRYLVIGTGKKITLECSQTMGHDKMYWYQQDPGMELHLIHYSYGVNSTEKGDLSSESTVSRIRTEHFPLTLESARPSHTSQYLCASRQGALAEAFFGQGTRLTVV.

This clone occurred once. The rearrangement links TRBV19 to TRBJ2-6; 11 bases agree with TRBD1. The germline gives CDR1 LNHDA, CDR2 SQIVND (reference sequence). V lost 5 bases, J lost 3 bases, and 6 bases stayed unmatched. The CDR3 spans 17 residues. The CDR3 bases are TGTGCCAGTAGTGGGACAGGGGGAGTCGGTGGGGCCAACGTCCTGACTTTC. Amino acids: CASSGTGGVGGANVLTF.